The 27 T cell receptor beta chains given below trace back to one sample, sequenced in a study of blood T cell repertoires in COVID-19 (dated by TCRdb to 2020 to 2022). Libraries were built with the immunoSEQ multiplex PCR assay. Sourced from immuneACCESS, this table was stored by TCRdb with only in-frame sequences that have V and J called. A share of the clones is absent; for the studies checked, an unresolved V gene accounts for under half, and the remainder has no known explanation. The sample data list hundreds of thousands of clones, and roughly 79% of these were observed just once. Roughly 8% of the sample comes from the top ten. The sequenced sample consisted of peripheral blood. The source is an elderly woman with COVID-19, enrolled during active disease.

The gene calls are TRBV29-1 and TRBJ1-1; no firm D call. V lost 4 bases to trimming and J lost 4 bases, with 10 bases between them. CDR1 is SQVTM and CDR2 is ANQGSEA in the germline V gene. The CDR3 has 12 residues. The CDR3 DNA is TGCAGCGTTGTTGGCACAGCCACTGAAGCTTTCTTT. Its protein product is CSVVGTATEAFF.

The sample holds one count of this clone. The chain employs TRBV29-1 and TRBJ1-1, with D possibly being TRBD1 (6 bases). Germline CDR1 and CDR2: SQVTM and ANQGSEA. The CDR3 has 13 amino acids. The germline V and J ends were trimmed by 4 bases and 7 bases, with 16 bases remaining between them. The chain's CDR3 is CSVASRGNGEAFF. The CDR3 coding sequence is TGCAGCGTTGCGAGCAGGGGCAACGGTGAAGCTTTCTTT.

This clone was counted between two and nine times. The chain carries TRBV2 and TRBJ2-1, with 7 nucleotides matching TRBD2. J was trimmed by 4 bases and V by 0 bases; bases with no gene match: 6. The CDR3 runs 16 residues. Germline V gives CDR1 SNHLY, CDR2 FYNNEI. The CDR3 is CASSEAKRGYYNEQFF. The DNA for the CDR3 is TGTGCCAGCAGTGAAGCGAAGCGGGGATATTACAATGAGCAGTTCTTC.

The chain employs TRBV5-4 and TRBJ1-2; 7 nucleotides match TRBD1. The ends lost 4 bases at V and 4 bases at J; junction bases unmatched: 7. The length of the CDR3 is 14 residues. Germline V CDR1 and CDR2: SGHNT, YYREEE (reference sequence). Here the CDR3 reads CASSLDRIGYGYTF. DNA for the CDR3: TGTGCCAGCAGCCTGGACAGGATAGGCTATGGCTACACCTTC.

This clone was found a few times. The chain uses TRBV15 and TRBJ1-1, with 8 bases that match TRBD1. Germline trimming cut 5 bases from V and 1 base from J; bases unmatched to any gene: 9. From germline, CDR1 is LNHNV and CDR2 YYDKDF (reference sequence). The CDR3 covers 16 residues. The CDR3 is CATSGYDRGGNTEAFF. As DNA, the CDR3 is TGTGCCACCAGCGGATATGACAGGGGCGGGAACACTGAAGCTTTCTTT.

This rearrangement joins TRBV5-5 to TRBJ2-1; 7 bases match TRBD2. Germline trimming cut 0 bases from V and 4 bases from J; bases unmatched to any gene: 7. The length of the CDR3 is 16 residues. In germline, CDR1 is SGHKS, CDR2 YYEKEE (reference sequence). As DNA, the CDR3 is TGTGCCAGCAGCTTGGGTCTAGCGGTGTCGTACAATGAGCAGTTCTTC. This encodes CASSLGLAVSYNEQFF.

The chain couples TRBV11-2 to TRBJ1-1, with D unclear. CDR1 and CDR2 from the germline V gene are SGHAT and FQNNGV. The ends were cut back, 5 bases at V and 5 bases at J, with 15 bases in the middle. The CDR3 runs to 14 residues. The CDR3: CASSAVISGTEAFF. CDR3 nucleotide sequence: TGTGCCAGCAGCGCCGTGATCTCCGGGACTGAAGCTTTCTTT.

The rearrangement links TRBV7-9 to TRBJ2-6; 8 positions agree with TRBD1. The CDR3 is 16 residues long. J gave up 4 bases and V 6 bases, and 8 bases lay outside the gene matches. CDR1 is SEHNR and CDR2 is FQNEAQ in the germline V gene (reference sequence). CDR3 amino acids: CASSRQGAAGANVLTF. The CDR3 region has the DNA TGTGCCAGCAGTCGTCAGGGGGCAGCAGGGGCCAACGTCCTGACTTTC.

The chain joins TRBV19 to TRBJ2-1; D may be TRBD2 (6 bases). From germline, CDR1 is LNHDA and CDR2 SQIVND (reference sequence). Trimming took off 5 bases at V and 8 bases at J, with 13 bases between the two ends. This CDR3 contains 13 residues. CDR3 sequence reads: CASSVTREDEQFF. CDR3 DNA: TGTGCCAGTAGTGTGACAAGGGAGGATGAGCAGTTCTTC.

V and J are TRBV7-3 and TRBJ1-1; the D gene is possibly TRBD1 (6 bases). CDR1 is SGHTA and CDR2 is FQGTGA in the germline V gene. V lost 2 bases, J lost 4 bases, and 8 bases lay in between. This CDR3 is 13 amino acids long. In DNA, the CDR3 is TGTGCCAGCAGCTTAGGGGGGGCCACTGAAGCTTTCTTT. It yields the protein CASSLGGATEAFF.

This clone was seen a few times. The V gene is TRBV2, the J gene TRBJ1-6; TRBD1 agrees at 9 bases. V lost 5 bases and J lost 7; bases outside the gene matches: 9. CDR3 length: 16 amino acids. Germline V gene sequence: CDR1 SNHLY, CDR2 FYNNEI. CDR3 sequence reads: CASSLPGQGLNSPLHF. DNA of the CDR3: TGTGCCAGCAGTTTACCGGGACAGGGATTAAATTCACCCCTCCACTTT.

The chain uses TRBV4-1 and TRBJ1-2; 7 nucleotides align to TRBD1. The CDR3 has 14 amino acids. CDR1 is MGHRA, CDR2 YSYEKL, per germline. With 4 bases clipped from V and 2 bases from J, the junction kept 4 bases outside the gene matches. The CDR3: CASSRLTGNYGYTF. DNA for the CDR3: TGCGCCAGCAGCCGCCTGACAGGGAACTATGGCTACACCTTC.

J is TRBJ2-3 and V is TRBV4-2, with 14 bases identical to TRBD2. The CDR3 sequence is 16 residues long. Trimming took 8 bases from V and 3 from J; bases not matched to a gene: 7. The germline gives CDR1 LGHNA, CDR2 YNFKEQ. The CDR3 bases are TGTGCCAGCCGATCGGGACTAGCGGGAGTAACAGATACGCAGTATTTT. It is translated as CASRSGLAGVTDTQYF.

This rearrangement joins TRBV7-3 to TRBJ2-5; D is perhaps TRBD2 (6 bases). CDR3 length: 15 residues. Trimming stripped 1 base from V and 5 bases from J, with 14 bases between. CDR1 and CDR2 from the germline V gene are SGHTA and FQGTGA. This CDR3 reads CASSLSGGPGETQYF. The DNA for the CDR3 is TGTGCCAGCAGCTTAAGTGGAGGGCCCGGCGAGACCCAGTACTTC.

CDR3 bases: TGTGCCAGCTCACCCCCCGGTTTCGGGTTCGAGCAGTACTTC. Residues: CASSPPGFGFEQYF. This chain connects TRBV18 to TRBJ2-7; D gene uncertain. Trimming removed 3 bases from V and 6 bases from J, with 15 bases in between. Germline V CDR1 and CDR2: KGHSH, LQKENI. The CDR3 consists of 14 residues.

This chain links TRBV3-1 (or the pseudogene TRBV3-2) with TRBJ2-2; TRBD2 is a possible D gene (6 bases). The length of the CDR3 is 15 residues. V dropped 4 bases and J dropped 2 bases, with 11 bases sitting between them. Germline V lookup: CDR1 LGHDT, CDR2 YNNKEL (reference sequence). This CDR3 reads CASSPLRGNTGELFF. For the CDR3, the DNA is TGTGCCAGCAGCCCCCTGCGGGGCAACACCGGGGAGCTGTTTTTT.

The sample holds a few counts of this clone. The sample contains more than one DNA sequence encoding this CDR3. The rearrangement uses TRBV5-1 and TRBJ1-1; 7 bases line up with TRBD1. The germline CDR1 and CDR2 sequences are SGHRS and YFSETQ. V gave up 3 bases and J gave up 4 bases; unmatched junction bases: 3. The CDR3 contains 13 residues. The CDR3 region is CASSSQGGTEAFF. CDR3 DNA: TGCGCCAGCAGCTCCCAGGGGGGCACTGAAGCTTTCTTT.

This clone came up once. The chain couples TRBV27 to TRBJ2-1, with D maybe TRBD1 (7 bases). Trimming pared 7 bases from V and 2 bases from J, leaving 18 bases between. The CDR3 totals 16 residues. Germline CDR1 is MNHEY and CDR2 is SMNVEV (reference sequence). CDR3 sequence (DNA): TGTGCCAGCAAACGAGCAGGGGGGTGGGCCTACAATGAGCAGTTCTTC. It codes for CASKRAGGWAYNEQFF.

The chain couples TRBV2 to TRBJ2-5; maybe TRBD2 (6 bases). With 6 bases removed from V and 5 bases from J, the gap between germline ends came to 16 bases. From germline, CDR1 is SNHLY and CDR2 FYNNEI. This CDR3 has 14 residues. Here the CDR3 reads CASRYSSVRETQYF. The CDR3 DNA reads TGTGCCAGCAGGTACTCTAGCGTAAGGGAGACCCAGTACTTC.

This chain links TRBV2 with TRBJ2-1; perhaps TRBD2 as D (5 bases). The germline V gene encodes CDR1 SNHLY and CDR2 FYNNEI. CDR3 size: 14 residues. Trimming removed 5 bases at V and 6 bases at J, with 14 bases between. For the CDR3, the DNA is TGTGCCAGCAGTTCCTCGGGATCCGTCAATGAGCAGTTCTTC. The encoded protein is CASSSSGSVNEQFF.

This clone was counted a single time. V and J are TRBV7-2 and TRBJ2-7; 9 bases line up with TRBD1. CDR1 and CDR2 (germline): SGHTA, FQGNSA. The V gene end was trimmed by 3 bases and the J gene end by 3 bases; junction bases not matched to a gene: 3. The CDR3 covers 14 residues. CDR3 amino acids: CASSFRQGGYEQYF. The CDR3, as DNA: TGTGCCAGCAGCTTTAGACAGGGGGGCTACGAGCAGTACTTC.

The genes are TRBV5-4 and TRBJ2-5; 7 positions match TRBD2. The CDR3 is made up of 14 amino acids. Germline V gene sequence: CDR1 SGHNT, CDR2 YYREEE (reference sequence). Unmatched junction bases numbered 7, after V lost 3 bases and J lost 5 bases. CDR3 residues: CASSSGGEGETQYF. The CDR3 DNA follows: TGTGCCAGCAGCTCCGGCGGGGAGGGGGAGACCCAGTACTTC. Full variable domain (outside the CDR3, taken from reference TRBV5-4 and TRBJ2-5): ETGVTQSPTHLIKTRGQQVTLRCSSQSGHNTVSWYQQALGQGPQFIFQYYREEENGRGNFPPRFSGLQFPNYSSELNVNALELDDSALYLCASSSGGEGETQYFGPGTRLLVL.

The chain uses TRBV7-9 and TRBJ1-1; 7 bases map to TRBD1. Per germline, CDR1 SEHNR and CDR2 FQNEAQ (reference sequence). Trimming at V came to 4 bases and at J to 3 bases, leaving 5 bases not matched to a gene. The length of the CDR3 is 14 residues. CDR3 bases: TGTGCCAGCAGCTCGACGGGACAGTACACTGAAGCTTTCTTT. Its translation is CASSSTGQYTEAFF.

The V call is TRBV28, the J call TRBJ2-1; a possible D gene is TRBD2 (5 bases). The CDR3 runs 16 residues. V lost 6 bases and J lost 4, with 19 bases in between. The germline CDR1 and CDR2 sequences are MDHEN and SYDVKM. The chain's CDR3 is CASSPRLRAVYNEQFF. The CDR3 DNA reads as TGTGCCAGCAGCCCCAGACTGCGAGCGGTTTACAATGAGCAGTTCTTC. The full variable domain, completed using reference TRBV28 and TRBJ2-1, is DVKVTQSSRYLVKRTGEKVFLECVQDMDHENMFWYRQDPGLGLRLIYFSYDVKMKEKGDIPEGYSVSREKKERFSLILESASTNQTSMYLCASSPRLRAVYNEQFFGPGTRLTVL.

The rearrangement uses TRBV18 and TRBJ2-1; D is perhaps TRBD2 (6 bases). Germline-derived CDR1 and CDR2 are KGHSH and LQKENI. V was cut by 3 bases and J by 8 bases, with 14 bases left in between. CDR3 length equals 14 residues. This CDR3 is CASSPTGGFDEQFF. The DNA for the CDR3 is TGTGCCAGCTCACCTACCGGGGGATTTGATGAGCAGTTCTTC.

The chain combines TRBV29-1 with TRBJ1-1, with D unresolved. From germline, CDR1 is SQVTM and CDR2 ANQGSEA. This CDR3 is built from 12 residues. Trimming left V 3 bases short and J 0 bases short, with 5 bases between. The CDR3 protein is CSVDRLNTEAFF. In DNA, the CDR3 is TGCAGCGTTGACAGGCTGAACACTGAAGCTTTCTTT.

This CDR3 is CASSPDRLYGYTF. The CDR3 DNA sequence: TGTGCCAGCTCACCGGACAGACTATATGGCTACACCTTC. This chain connects TRBV18 to TRBJ1-2; maybe TRBD1 (6 bases). The CDR3 length is 13 residues. CDR1 and CDR2 from the germline V gene are KGHSH and LQKENI. V dropped 3 bases and J dropped 5 bases, with 10 bases sitting between them.